A selection of T cell receptor beta chains follows, all from one sample in a study of regulatory T cells in long-lasting Graves disease. TCRdb re-called the multiplex PCR reads with MiXCR, one entry per CDR3 protein. The sample comprises about 220,000 distinct CDR3 sequences, roughly a fifth of which are singletons, and approximately 10% rests with the top ten. This sample also appeared in a second study, on T cells in Graves' hyperthyroidism and ophthalmopathy.

This specimen was peripheral blood mononuclear cells (PBMCs), taken at new diagnosis, from a patient treated with antithyroid drugs. These receptors were collected from a woman in her 30s with Graves disease. The CDR3 runs from the conserved cysteine through the conserved F or W. D genes are given only for firm matches. Clone size is shown for a subset of rows, as once, few, many or a class of expanded clone.

TRBD1 | TRBJ2-2 | - | TRBV15 | 15 | CATSRPGTATGELFF | TGTGCCACCAGCAGACCTGGGACAGCCACCGGGGAGCTGTTTTTT
- | TRBJ2-5 | once | TRBV6-5 | 13 | CASSYSTLETQYF | TGTGCCAGCAGTTACTCGACGCTGGAGACCCAGTACTTC
TRBD1 | TRBJ1-3 | - | TRBV12-3/TRBV12-4 | 15 | CASGRTGGRGNTIYF | TGTGCCAGCGGGAGGACAGGGGGCCGAGGAAACACCATATATTTT
- | TRBJ1-6 | many | TRBV7-2 | 15 | CASSLPDRLNSPLHF | TGTGCCAGCAGCTTACCAGACAGGCTTAATTCACCCCTCCACTTT
- | TRBJ2-5 | many | TRBV12-3/TRBV12-4 | 15 | CASSYPSGPQETQYF | TGTGCCAGCAGTTACCCAAGCGGGCCCCAAGAGACCCAGTACTTC
- | TRBJ2-1 | - | TRBV11-2 | 13 | CASSPDYYNGQFF | TGTGCCAGCAGCCCAGACTACTACAATGGGCAGTTCTTC
TRBD1 | TRBJ1-2 | many | TRBV5-1 | 15 | CASSPGTGVVYGYTF | TGTGCCAGCAGCCCAGGGACAGGGGTCGTATATGGCTACACCTTC
- | TRBJ2-1 | few | TRBV28 | 12 | CASSSGLNEQFF | TGTGCCAGCAGTTCCGGACTAAATGAGCAGTTCTTC
- | TRBJ2-1 | many | TRBV7-3 | 14 | CASSLGRADNEQFF | TGTGCCAGCAGCTTAGGCCGGGCGGACAATGAGCAGTTCTTC
TRBD1 | TRBJ1-3 | - | TRBV3-1 | 14 | CASSPYRGGNTIYF | TGTGCCAGCAGCCCTTACAGGGGGGGAAACACCATATATTTT
TRBD1 | TRBJ1-5 | - | TRBV28 | 15 | CASSFLGQGNQPQHF | TGTGCCAGCAGTTTTCTGGGACAGGGCAATCAGCCCCAGCATTTT
TRBD1 | TRBJ2-7 | - | TRBV6-5 | 12 | CASSYSDREQYF | TGTGCCAGCAGTTACTCGGACAGGGAGCAGTACTTC
- | TRBJ1-4 | few | TRBV6-5 | 13 | CASSYNVDEKLFF | TGTGCCAGCAGTTACAACGTAGACGAAAAACTGTTTTTT
- | TRBJ2-1 | few | TRBV30 | 15 | CAWSVDPERINEQFF | TGTGCCTGGAGCGTGGATCCTGAAAGAATCAATGAGCAGTTCTTC
- | TRBJ2-7 | many | TRBV30 | 12 | CAWSVGPYEQYF | TGTGCCTGGAGTGTAGGGCCCTACGAGCAGTACTTC
- | TRBJ1-1 | - | TRBV6-5 | 16 | CASSYPPGALNTEAFF | TGTGCCAGCAGTTACCCCCCGGGAGCTTTGAACACTGAAGCTTTCTTT
- | TRBJ1-1 | many | TRBV11-2 | 15 | CASSSYRAGLSEAFF | TGTGCCAGCAGCTCTTATCGGGCAGGCTTGAGTGAAGCTTTCTTT
TRBD1 | TRBJ2-2 | - | TRBV7-9 | 14 | CASNADRDAGELFF | TGTGCCAGCAACGCGGACAGGGACGCCGGGGAGCTGTTTTTT
- | TRBJ1-1 | many | TRBV11-3 | 13 | CASSLTTNTEAFF | TGTGCCAGCAGCTTAACGACGAACACTGAAGCTTTCTTT
TRBD1 | TRBJ2-1 | many | TRBV30 | 14 | CAWSPGTGGNEQFF | TGTGCCTGGAGTCCGGGGACAGGGGGCAATGAGCAGTTCTTC
- | TRBJ2-1 | many | TRBV5-1 | 15 | CASSPRGRTGGEQFF | TGCGCCAGCAGCCCGAGGGGACGGACTGGGGGGGAGCAGTTCTTC
- | TRBJ1-2 | many | TRBV19 | 13 | CARGAGKGNGYTF | TGTGCCAGGGGGGCAGGGAAAGGCAATGGCTACACCTTC
- | TRBJ2-3 | many | TRBV20-1 | 12 | CSATGLLSPQYF | TGCAGTGCCACGGGACTGCTGAGCCCGCAGTATTTT
- | TRBJ1-2 | many | TRBV28 | 17 | CASSRFGFQAGDYGYTF | TGTGCCAGCAGCCGGTTCGGATTCCAGGCTGGGGACTATGGCTACACCTTC
- | TRBJ2-2 | many | TRBV27 | 15 | CASSLSALNTGELFF | TGTGCCAGCAGTTTATCGGCCCTGAACACCGGGGAGCTGTTTTTT
- | TRBJ1-6 | many | TRBV28 | 17 | CASSLSIGSTPLMPLHF | TGTGCCAGCAGTTTATCAATCGGCAGCACCCCTTTAATGCCCCTCCACTTT
TRBD1 | TRBJ2-1 | few | TRBV13 | 15 | CASSSQGTGSHGQFF | TGTGCCAGCAGTTCCCAGGGGACAGGGTCCCATGGGCAGTTCTTC
- | TRBJ2-4 | many | TRBV7-2 | 13 | CASGLPHENIQYF | TGTGCCAGCGGACTCCCGCACGAAAACATTCAGTACTTC
- | TRBJ1-4 | many | TRBV4-1 | 15 | CASSPRGGTNEKLFF | TGCGCCAGCAGCCCCCGGGGAGGGACTAATGAAAAACTGTTTTTT
TRBD1 | TRBJ1-1 | many | TRBV28 | 11 | CASSGTGRPFF | TGTGCCAGCTCAGGGACAGGGCGGCCTTTCTTT
TRBD1 | TRBJ1-4 | many | TRBV6-1 | 14 | CASRKDRGTEKLFF | TGTGCCAGCAGGAAGGACAGGGGGACTGAAAAACTGTTTTTT
- | TRBJ1-2 | many | TRBV28 | 12 | CASSGGGFGYTF | TGTGCCAGCAGTGGGGGGGGCTTTGGCTACACCTTC
- | TRBJ2-5 | many | TRBV7-2 | 14 | CASSLNWLQETQYF | TGTGCCAGCAGCTTAAATTGGCTCCAAGAGACCCAGTACTTC
- | TRBJ1-5 | many | TRBV6-1 | 13 | CATAREGPQPQHF | TGTGCCACAGCCCGGGAGGGTCCCCAGCCCCAGCATTTT
TRBD1 | TRBJ2-1 | many | TRBV5-1 | 15 | CASSSTGTADNEQFF | TGCGCCAGCAGCTCCACCGGGACAGCCGACAATGAGCAGTTCTTC
- | TRBJ1-1 | many | TRBV25-1 | 14 | CASSSRPLGTEAFF | TGTGCCAGCAGTTCGCGCCCCCTAGGCACTGAAGCTTTCTTT
TRBD1 | TRBJ2-4 | - | TRBV18 | 18 | CASSPINPTGAAKNIQYF | TGTGCCAGCTCACCCATAAACCCAACAGGGGCGGCCAAAAACATTCAGTACTTC
- | TRBJ2-2 | - | TRBV29-1 | 11 | CSVGGAGELFF | TGCAGCGTAGGGGGGGCCGGGGAGCTGTTTTTT
- | TRBJ2-3 | - | TRBV12-3/TRBV12-4 | 13 | CASSLSTTDTQYF | TGTGCCAGCAGTTTGTCGACCACAGATACGCAGTATTTT
- | TRBJ1-5 | - | TRBV7-6 | 15 | CASSLELGSNQPQHF | TGTGCCAGCAGCTTAGAGTTGGGGAGCAATCAGCCCCAGCATTTT